The entry that follows covers one T cell receptor (beta chain) sequence. Its antigen is unidentified. UMIs and a universal primer site were added when TCR cDNA was made by 5'RACE template switching. TCRdb analysed the 5' RACE reads with MiXCR anew, one entry per CDR3 protein. The sample lists 500,000 to 650,000 distinct CDR3 sequences, over 9% occurring once. The data belong to a study of T cells after yellow fever vaccination. Overall study context: Preparation used SMART-Seq v4 Ultra Low Input for the low-cell-number fractions.

Study results and caveats: Although the secondary response was weaker, it peaked faster, at day 5 versus 15. Primary-vaccination clones mostly resurfaced post-booster (around 95% CD4, more than 85% CD8).

V trimming: 7 bases; J trimming: 4 bases; junction bases outside the gene matches: 7. CDR1 ENHRY and CDR2 SYGVKD come from the germline V gene. The CDR3 has 16 residues. This chain links TRBV10-3 with TRBJ2-2; 12 bases fit TRBD2. The sample in question was PBMCs, obtained on the day of the yellow fever booster vaccination. This receptor was obtained from a young man who received the YFV17D yellow fever vaccine. CDR3 DNA sequence: TGTGCCATCACTCCTAGCGGGAGGGAGAGCACCGGGGAGCTGTTTTTT. As protein: CAITPSGRESTGELFF.